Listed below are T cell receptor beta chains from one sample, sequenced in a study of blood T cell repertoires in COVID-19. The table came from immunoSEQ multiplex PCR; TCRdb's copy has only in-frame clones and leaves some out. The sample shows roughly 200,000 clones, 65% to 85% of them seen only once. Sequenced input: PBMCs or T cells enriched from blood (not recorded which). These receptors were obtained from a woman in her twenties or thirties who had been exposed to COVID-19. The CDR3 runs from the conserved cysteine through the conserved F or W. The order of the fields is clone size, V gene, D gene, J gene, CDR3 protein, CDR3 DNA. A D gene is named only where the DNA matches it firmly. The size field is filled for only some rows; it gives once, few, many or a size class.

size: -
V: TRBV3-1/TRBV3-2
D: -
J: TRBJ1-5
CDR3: CASSFSGFNQPQHF
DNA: TGTGCCAGCAGCTTTTCAGGTTTCAATCAGCCCCAGCATTTT

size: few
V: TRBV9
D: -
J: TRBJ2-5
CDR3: CASSVGGRGQETQYF
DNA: TGTGCCAGCAGCGTAGGCGGGCGGGGCCAAGAGACCCAGTACTTC

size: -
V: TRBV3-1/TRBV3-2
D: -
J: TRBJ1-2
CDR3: CASSQGSHYGYTF
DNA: TGTGCCAGCAGCCAGGGCAGCCATTATGGCTACACCTTC

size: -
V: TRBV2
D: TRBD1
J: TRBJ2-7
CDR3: CASSEGTGLYEQYF
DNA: TGTGCCAGCAGTGAAGGGACAGGACTTTACGAGCAGTACTTC

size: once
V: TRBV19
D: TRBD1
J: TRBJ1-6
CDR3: CASSMVGTAYNSPLHF
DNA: TGTGCCAGTAGTATGGTTGGGACAGCTTATAATTCACCCCTCCACTTT

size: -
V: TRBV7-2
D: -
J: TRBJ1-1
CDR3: CASSFSGAEAFF
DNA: TGTGCCAGCAGCTTCTCCGGGGCTGAAGCTTTCTTT

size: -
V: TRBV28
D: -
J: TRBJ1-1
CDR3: CASSSPGTEAFF
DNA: TGTGCCAGTAGCAGCCCGGGGACTGAAGCTTTCTTT

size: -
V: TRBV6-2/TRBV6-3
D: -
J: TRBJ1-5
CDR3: CASSSRLGWDF
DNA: TGTGCCAGCAGTTCGAGGCTGGGTTGGGATTTT

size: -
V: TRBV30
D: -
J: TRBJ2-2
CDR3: CATGRRTSAGELFF
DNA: TGTGCTACGGGGAGGCGGACCTCCGCCGGGGAGCTGTTTTTT

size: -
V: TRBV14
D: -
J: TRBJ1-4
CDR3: CASSQGQVWEKLFF
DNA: TGTGCCAGCAGCCAAGGACAGGTTTGGGAAAAACTGTTTTTT

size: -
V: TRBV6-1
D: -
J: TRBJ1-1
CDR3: CASSEFGQMNTEAFF
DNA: TGTGCCAGCAGTGAGTTCGGACAGATGAACACTGAAGCTTTCTTT

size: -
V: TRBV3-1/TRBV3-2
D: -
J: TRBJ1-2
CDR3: CASSQDFSRDGYTF
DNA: TGTGCCAGCAGCCAAGATTTTAGCAGGGATGGCTACACCTTC

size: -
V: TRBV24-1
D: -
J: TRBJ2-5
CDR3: CATSDSGWETQYF
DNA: TGTGCCACCAGTGATTCAGGATGGGAGACCCAGTACTTC

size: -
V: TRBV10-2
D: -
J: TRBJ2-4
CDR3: CASSGAGEAKNIQYF
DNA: TGCGCCAGCAGTGGGGCTGGGGAGGCCAAAAACATTCAGTACTTC

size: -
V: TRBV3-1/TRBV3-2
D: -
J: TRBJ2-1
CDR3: CASSHPADDNEQFF
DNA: TGTGCCAGCAGCCACCCAGCGGACGACAATGAGCAGTTCTTC

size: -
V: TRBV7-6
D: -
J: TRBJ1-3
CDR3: CASSSIYQGSGNTIYF
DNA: TGTGCCAGCAGCTCGATCTACCAGGGCTCTGGAAACACCATATATTTT

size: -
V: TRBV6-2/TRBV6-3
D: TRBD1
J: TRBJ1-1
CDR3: CASSSDRVPTEAFF
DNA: TGTGCCAGCAGCTCGGACAGGGTTCCCACTGAAGCTTTCTTT

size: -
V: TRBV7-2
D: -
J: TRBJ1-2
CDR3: CASSFTGQPLGYGYTF
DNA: TGTGCCAGCAGCTTCACTGGACAGCCCCTTGGCTATGGCTACACCTTC

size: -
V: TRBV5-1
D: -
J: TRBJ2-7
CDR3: CASTTYPGNPYEQYF
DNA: TGCGCCAGCACCACCTACCCGGGGAACCCCTACGAGCAGTACTTC

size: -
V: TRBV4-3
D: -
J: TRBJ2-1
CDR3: CASSQDWATNRNNEQFF
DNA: TGCGCCAGCAGCCAAGATTGGGCGACGAACAGGAACAATGAGCAGTTCTTC

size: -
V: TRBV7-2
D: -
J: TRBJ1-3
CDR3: CASSPGQISGNTIYF
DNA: TGTGCCAGCAGCCCCGGACAGATCTCTGGAAACACCATATATTTT

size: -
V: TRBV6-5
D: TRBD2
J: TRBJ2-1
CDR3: CASTYSGGAYNEQFF
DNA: TGTGCCAGCACCTATAGCGGGGGTGCCTACAATGAGCAGTTCTTC

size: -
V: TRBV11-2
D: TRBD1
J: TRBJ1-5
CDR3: CASSFDRVGQPQHF
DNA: TGTGCCAGCAGCTTTGACAGGGTCGGTCAGCCCCAGCATTTT

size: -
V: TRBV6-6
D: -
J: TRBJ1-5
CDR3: CASSLTWRDQPQHF
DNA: TGTGCCAGCAGCTTAACATGGAGGGATCAGCCCCAGCATTTT

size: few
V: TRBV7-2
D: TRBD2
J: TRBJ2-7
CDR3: CASSSLGLVLEQYF
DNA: TGTGCCAGCAGCTCCTTGGGACTAGTCCTCGAGCAGTACTTC

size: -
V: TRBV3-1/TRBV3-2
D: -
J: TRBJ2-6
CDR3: CASSQDYSGANVLTF
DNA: TGTGCCAGCAGCCAAGACTACTCTGGGGCCAACGTCCTGACTTTC

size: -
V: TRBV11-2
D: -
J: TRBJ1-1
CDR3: CASRTWGHEAFF
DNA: TGTGCCAGCAGGACATGGGGGCATGAAGCTTTCTTT

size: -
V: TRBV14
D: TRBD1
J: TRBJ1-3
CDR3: CASSQIRDRVPFSGNTIYF
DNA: TGTGCCAGCAGCCAGATCCGGGACAGGGTTCCGTTCTCTGGAAACACCATATATTTT

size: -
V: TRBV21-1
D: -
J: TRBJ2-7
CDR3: CASRAGAREQYF
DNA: TGTGCCAGCAGAGCAGGGGCGCGGGAGCAGTACTTC

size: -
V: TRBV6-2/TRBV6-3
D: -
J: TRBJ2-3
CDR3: CASSPLPGIGVADTQYF
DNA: TGTGCCAGCAGTCCCCTCCCCGGGATCGGAGTCGCAGATACGCAGTATTTT

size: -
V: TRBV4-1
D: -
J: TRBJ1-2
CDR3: CASSQDWGTNYGYTF
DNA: TGCGCCAGCAGCCAAGATTGGGGCACTAACTATGGCTACACCTTC

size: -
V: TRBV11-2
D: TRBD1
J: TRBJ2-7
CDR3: CASSLEGRTGGRIGTHEQYF
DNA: TGTGCCAGCAGCTTAGAGGGGCGGACAGGGGGTCGCATAGGGACCCACGAGCAGTACTTC

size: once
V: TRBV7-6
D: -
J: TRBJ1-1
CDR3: CASSPPGVTEAFF
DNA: TGTGCCAGCAGCCCTCCCGGGGTCACTGAAGCTTTCTTT